This T cell receptor (beta chain) was sequenced during a study of control samples from healthy donors and cancer patients. Trimming removed 5 bases from V and 4 bases from J, with 8 bases in between. Germline CDR1 and CDR2: LNHDA and SQIVND (reference sequence). This CDR3 region has 12 residues. Here immunoSEQ multiplex PCR was the method, and the copy in TCRdb shows in-frame clones only, minus some. The sample includes some 120,000 clones, 85% to 95% of them seen just once. The chain employs TRBV19 and TRBJ1-2; maybe TRBD1 (5 bases). The specimen was PBMCs. The source of this sequence is a man aged 80 or over with head and neck cancer. This chain's CDR3 is CASSPGGYGYTF. For the CDR3, the DNA is TGTGCCAGTAGTCCCGGGGGCTATGGCTACACCTTC. The variable domain in full, completed from reference TRBV19 and TRBJ1-2, reads DGGITQSPKYLFRKEGQNVTLSCEQNLNHDAMYWYRQDPGQGLRLIYYSQIVNDFQKGDIAEGYSVSREKKESFPLTVTSAQKNPTAFYLCASSPGGYGYTFGSGTRLTVV.